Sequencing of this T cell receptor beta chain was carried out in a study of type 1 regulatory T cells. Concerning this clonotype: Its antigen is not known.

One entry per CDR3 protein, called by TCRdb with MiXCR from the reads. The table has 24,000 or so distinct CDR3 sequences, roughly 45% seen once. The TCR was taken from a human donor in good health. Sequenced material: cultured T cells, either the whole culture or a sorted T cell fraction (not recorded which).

The CDR3, as DNA: TGTGCCAGCAGAGGGACTAGCGGGGTCACCGGGGAGCTGTTTTTT. It translates to CASRGTSGVTGELFF. The chain is built from TRBV7-6 and TRBJ2-2; TRBD2 agrees at 13 bases. V lost 6 bases to trimming and J lost 4 bases; unmatched junction nucleotides: 2. The V gene's germline CDR1 is SGHVS and CDR2 FNYEAQ. CDR3 length: 15 residues.